This T cell receptor (beta chain) derives from a study of blood T cell repertoires in COVID-19. Repertoires were generated with immunoSEQ multiplex PCR, while TCRdb's copy carries only in-frame clones and drops some. The table includes about 100,000 clones, roughly 84% detected once. From germline, CDR1 is SGDLS and CDR2 YYNGEE. Trimming cost V 0 bases and J 4 bases, with 16 bases left between them. The CDR3 covers 16 residues. The clonotype was recovered from a man aged 25-45 years in a cohort sampled during active COVID-19. Sequenced input: peripheral blood. The chain carries TRBV9 and TRBJ1-2; a weak D match, TRBD1 (6 bases). The CDR3 DNA is TGTGCCAGCAGCGTAGATGGGGGTCGAGGGGGCTATGGCTACACCTTC. Translation gives CASSVDGGRGGYGYTF.